One sample yielded the 9 T cell receptor beta chains listed below, sequenced in a study of cytomegalovirus exposure and HLA in healthy donors. 60 Vbeta and 13 Jbeta primers were used in PCR. The data were produced by immunoSEQ multiplex PCR, yet TCRdb's version contains in-frame clones alone and is incomplete. Altogether 100,000 to 120,000 clones are present, 70% to 90% being singletons, with the ten largest covering 1.5% to 2%. What was sequenced was PBMCs. These receptors were taken from a man in his forties in good health and CMV-seronegative.

The chain uses TRBV6-1 and TRBJ1-1, with 8 bases that match TRBD1. J lost 0 bases, V lost 4 bases, and 7 bases had no gene match. The CDR3 sequence is 16 residues long. From germline, CDR1 is MNHNS and CDR2 SASEGT. The CDR3 region is CASSADPRGLNTEAFF. CDR3 DNA: TGTGCCAGCAGTGCAGACCCCAGGGGGCTGAACACTGAAGCTTTCTTT.

The chain has TRBV5-6 and TRBJ1-1; 9 bases fit TRBD1. Germline V gives CDR1 SGHDT, CDR2 YYEEEE. This CDR3 comprises 15 residues. V shed 0 bases and J 9 bases; nucleotides not matched to a gene: 9. The CDR3 bases are TGTGCCAGCAGCTTGGGGGACAGGGATAGGTCCAAAGCTTTCTTT. Translation gives CASSLGDRDRSKAFF.

This chain uses TRBV7-9 with TRBJ1-2; D is unclear. CDR1 is SEHNR, CDR2 FQNEAQ, per germline (reference sequence). This CDR3 spans 14 amino acids. Trimming pared 3 bases from V and 7 bases from J, leaving 15 bases between. CDR3 bases: TGTGCCAGCAGCTTTAGTGGTCCGGAGGGTGGCTACACCTTC. It codes for CASSFSGPEGGYTF.

This rearrangement joins TRBV28 to TRBJ1-6; a possible D gene is TRBD1 (5 bases). The germline CDR1 and CDR2 sequences are MDHEN and SYDVKM. The CDR3 is 13 amino acids. V was clipped by 3 bases and J by 9 bases, with 9 bases between them. CDR3 nucleotide sequence: TGTGCCAGCAGTTTTACAGGTCCTTCACCCCTCCACTTT. Translating it yields CASSFTGPSPLHF.

V and J are TRBV5-8 and TRBJ2-7; TRBD2 might be the D (5 bases). The CDR3 covers 14 residues. V lost 1 base, J lost 2 bases, and 10 bases lay in between. The germline V gene encodes CDR1 SGHTS and CDR2 YDEGEE. CDR3 amino acids: CASSLTGVAYEQYF. The CDR3 DNA follows: TGTGCCAGCAGCTTGACCGGGGTAGCCTACGAGCAGTACTTC.

The CDR3 nucleotides read TGTGCCAGCAGTGAGCAGGGGACCAACTATGGCTACACCTTC. Translation: CASSEQGTNYGYTF. The rearrangement joins TRBV2 to TRBJ1-2, with a weak D call TRBD1 (6 bases). V shed 3 bases and J shed 2 bases, with 10 bases lying between them. Per the germline V gene, CDR1 is SNHLY and CDR2 is FYNNEI. CDR3 size: 14 residues.

This chain connects TRBV19 to TRBJ1-1; TRBD1 agrees at 8 bases. CDR1 and CDR2 (germline): LNHDA, SQIVND (reference sequence). The J segment lost 4 bases and the V segment lost 5 bases, leaving 6 bases of the junction unmatched. The CDR3 consists of 14 residues. The CDR3 sequence is CASSLRQGTTEAFF. CDR3 DNA sequence: TGTGCCAGTAGTCTAAGACAGGGGACCACTGAAGCTTTCTTT. Supplemented by reference TRBV19 and TRBJ1-1, the full variable domain reads DGGITQSPKYLFRKEGQNVTLSCEQNLNHDAMYWYRQDPGQGLRLIYYSQIVNDFQKGDIAEGYSVSREKKESFPLTVTSAQKNPTAFYLCASSLRQGTTEAFFGQGTRLTVV.

CDR3 bases: TGCAGCGGCGGGTCCGGGACAGGGGCCTACGAGCAGTACTTC. It is translated as CSGGSGTGAYEQYF. The genes are TRBV29-1 and TRBJ2-5; 10 positions agree with TRBD1. TRBJ2-7 explains the end of the DNA better; the J call may be wrong. This CDR3 spans 14 amino acids. Germline CDR1 and CDR2: SQVTM and ANQGSEA.

The chain combines TRBV5-1 with TRBJ1-6, with D possibly TRBD1 on 5 matching bases. Trimming removed 0 bases from V and 4 bases from J, with 8 bases in between. The germline CDR1 and CDR2 sequences are SGHRS and YFSETQ. This CDR3 is 15 amino acids long. The CDR3 spells CASSLADRYNSPLHF. In nucleotides, the CDR3 is TGCGCCAGCAGCTTGGCCGACAGATATAATTCACCCCTCCACTTT.